One and the same sample provided the 21 T cell receptor beta chains below, sequenced in a study of blood T cell repertoires in COVID-19. Libraries were prepared by immunoSEQ multiplex PCR; TCRdb keeps only in-frame clonotypes and omits some of them. The data hold about 400,000 clones, with roughly 87% observed a single time. Sequencing was carried out using PBMCs or T cells enriched from blood (not recorded which). The receptors here all came from a woman in her 40s with acute COVID-19.

The chain is built from TRBV2 and TRBJ2-1, with D possibly being TRBD1 (6 bases). There are 14 residues in the CDR3. Germline V gene sequence: CDR1 SNHLY, CDR2 FYNNEI. V was pared by 6 bases and J by 2 bases, with 11 bases between. CDR3 sequence (DNA): TGTGCCAGCAGACTCCAGGGGCCCTACAATGAGCAGTTCTTC. Protein product: CASRLQGPYNEQFF.

This chain connects TRBV6-5 to TRBJ1-1; TRBD1 matches 9 bases. V shed 7 bases and J 3 bases; nucleotides not matched to a gene: 9. This CDR3 is built from 15 residues. Germline V gene sequence: CDR1 MNHEY, CDR2 SVGAGI. The DNA for the CDR3 is TGTGCCAGCACCGGAAGGACAGGGGCGGACACTGAAGCTTTCTTT. This codes for CASTGRTGADTEAFF.

The chain couples TRBV2 to TRBJ1-5, with D uncertain. The CDR3 loop spans 15 amino acids. Germline CDR1 SNHLY, CDR2 FYNNEI. Trimming took 10 bases from V and 0 from J, leaving 16 bases between them. CDR3: CATRRVISSNQPQHF. For the CDR3, the DNA is TGTGCCACACGCCGGGTCATCTCTAGCAATCAGCCCCAGCATTTT.

The chain is built from TRBV5-1 and TRBJ1-3; D unresolved. This CDR3 is 15 amino acids long. From germline, CDR1 is SGHRS and CDR2 YFSETQ. Trimming stripped 0 bases from V and 0 bases from J, with 7 bases between. The CDR3 protein is CASSLDGGSGNTIYF. CDR3 coding DNA: TGCGCCAGCAGCTTGGATGGCGGCTCTGGAAACACCATATATTTT.

The J gene is TRBJ2-1, the V gene TRBV27, with TRBD1 as a possible D gene (5 bases). Trimming took 6 bases from V and 0 from J, leaving 15 bases between them. Germline CDR1 is MNHEY and CDR2 is SMNVEV (reference sequence). The CDR3 sequence is 16 residues long. CDR3 nucleotides: TGTGCCAGCAGACCGACAGTAACGAGCTCCTACAATGAGCAGTTCTTC. This encodes CASRPTVTSSYNEQFF.

This clone came up once. V usage is TRBV7-9 and J usage is TRBJ1-1; D is unresolved. The ends were cut back, 1 base at V and 1 base at J, with 4 bases in the middle. This CDR3 is built from 13 residues. The germline V gene encodes CDR1 SEHNR and CDR2 FQNEAQ (reference sequence). For the CDR3, the DNA is TGTGCCAGCAGCTTAGGAGAGAACACTGAAGCTTTCTTT. The encoded protein is CASSLGENTEAFF. The variable domain in full, completed from reference TRBV7-9 and TRBJ1-1, reads DTGVSQNPRHKITKRGQNVTFRCDPISEHNRLYWYRQTLGQGPEFLTYFQNEAQLEKSRLLSDRFSAERPKGSFSTLEIQRTEQGDSAMYLCASSLGENTEAFFGQGTRLTVV.

CDR3 in amino acids: CASSTGFGTDTQYF. CDR3 DNA: TGTGCCAGCAGTACAGGGTTCGGGACAGATACGCAGTATTTT. V and J are TRBV7-7 and TRBJ2-3; D is perhaps TRBD1 (6 bases). CDR1 is SSHAT, CDR2 FNYEAQ, per germline (reference sequence). The ends were cut back, 6 bases at V and 3 bases at J, with 13 bases in the middle. The CDR3 runs to 14 residues.

This clone showed up just once. The chain links TRBV6-2 or TRBV6-3 to TRBJ1-2, with TRBD1 matching 7 bases. The ends lost 0 bases at V and 0 bases at J; junction bases unmatched: 4. CDR3 length equals 16 residues. Germline V gene sequence: CDR1 MNHEY, CDR2 SVGEGT. The CDR3 DNA reads as TGTGCCAGCAGTTACTCGGACAGGAGATCTAACTATGGCTACACCTTC. Protein product: CASSYSDRRSNYGYTF.

The rearrangement joins TRBV24-1 to TRBJ1-5; D gene ambiguous. The germline V gene encodes CDR1 KGHDR and CDR2 SFDVKD. The CDR3 is made up of 15 amino acids. V dropped 5 bases and J dropped 5 bases, with 15 bases sitting between them. DNA of the CDR3: TGTGCCACCAGTGCGGCAGGCAGACAAGATCAGCCCCAGCATTTT. Encoded protein: CATSAAGRQDQPQHF.

This clone was seen a few times. The genes are TRBV5-1 and TRBJ2-3; D uncertain. The CDR3 consists of 12 residues. The V gene's germline CDR1 is SGHRS and CDR2 YFSETQ. With 0 bases removed from V and 6 bases from J, the gap between germline ends came to 5 bases. The CDR3 region is CASSLAGDTQYF. CDR3 coding DNA: TGCGCCAGCAGCTTGGCCGGGGATACGCAGTATTTT. Filled out from reference TRBV5-1 and TRBJ2-3, the complete variable domain reads KAGVTQTPRYLIKTRGQQVTLSCSPISGHRSVSWYQQTPGQGLQFLFEYFSETQRNKGNFPGRFSGRQFSNSRSEMNVSTLELGDSALYLCASSLAGDTQYFGPGTRLTVL.

J is TRBJ1-2 and V is TRBV19, with 8 nucleotides matching TRBD1. Trimming cost V 4 bases and J 5 bases; bases outside gene matches: 0. Germline V CDR1 and CDR2: LNHDA, SQIVND (reference sequence). The CDR3 is made up of 12 amino acids. The CDR3 is CASSRTGYGYTF. The CDR3 nucleotides are TGTGCCAGTAGTAGGACAGGGTATGGCTACACCTTC.

This sequence joins TRBV5-5 and TRBJ1-2; 9 nucleotides match TRBD1. V dropped 3 bases and J dropped 5; count of bases not matched to a gene: 5. This CDR3 is 14 amino acids long. Germline lookup yields CDR1 SGHKS and CDR2 YYEKEE (reference sequence). The CDR3 DNA reads as TGTGCCAGCAGCTGGGGACAGGGTTCGTATGGCTACACCTTC. It is translated as CASSWGQGSYGYTF.

The chain combines TRBV7-2 with TRBJ2-7; D is uncertain. This CDR3 is built from 13 residues. Germline lookup yields CDR1 SGHTA and CDR2 FQGNSA. V lost 1 base and J lost 4, with 8 bases in between. The DNA for the CDR3 is TGTGCCAGCAGCTTAGACAGACCATACGAGCAGTACTTC. Translated: CASSLDRPYEQYF.

The chain combines TRBV14 with TRBJ2-7; tentatively, D is TRBD2 (6 bases). Germline values: CDR1 SGHDN, CDR2 FVKESK. V shed 3 bases and J shed 3 bases, with 9 bases lying between them. This CDR3 is built from 13 residues. The CDR3 loop is CASSHRESYEQYF. In DNA, the CDR3 is TGTGCCAGCAGCCATCGGGAGAGCTACGAGCAGTACTTC.

Here the CDR3 DNA reads TGTGCCAGCAGCTTAGGGACTCTCGGTGGCTACACCTTC. Protein sequence: CASSLGTLGGYTF. The V call is TRBV13, the J call TRBJ1-2; no clear D. Germline loops: CDR1 PRHDT, CDR2 FYEKMQ (reference sequence). There are 13 residues in the CDR3. Trimming left V 0 bases short and J 7 bases short, with 9 bases between. Complete variable domain (other parts from reference TRBV13 and TRBJ1-2): AAGVIQSPRHLIKEKRETATLKCYPIPRHDTVYWYQQGPGQDPQFLISFYEKMQSDKGSIPDRFSAQQFSDYHSELNMSSLELGDSALYFCASSLGTLGGYTFGSGTRLTVV.

The CDR3 nucleotides read TGTGCCAGCAGTGACAGGGGTGGAAACACCATATATTTT. This encodes CASSDRGGNTIYF. This chain connects TRBV25-1 to TRBJ1-3, with D possibly being TRBD1 (6 bases). The CDR3 loop spans 13 amino acids. Germline V CDR1 and CDR2: MGHDK, SYGVNS. V lost 3 bases, J lost 3 bases, and 6 bases lay in between.

This clone has a single count. This rearrangement joins TRBV2 to TRBJ1-1, with D possibly matching TRBD1 (5 bases). Between the trimmed V and J ends, which lost 4 bases and 0 bases, there was a span of 9 bases. This CDR3 spans 14 amino acids. In germline, CDR1 is SNHLY, CDR2 FYNNEI. As DNA, the CDR3 is TGTGCCAGCAGTGGGACACGCATGAACACTGAAGCTTTCTTT. Translated, it gives CASSGTRMNTEAFF. The whole variable domain, remainder taken from reference TRBV2 and TRBJ1-1, is EPEVTQTPSHQVTQMGQEVILRCVPISNHLYFYWYRQILGQKVEFLVSFYNNEISEKSEIFDDQFSVERPDGSNFTLKIRSTKLEDSAMYFCASSGTRMNTEAFFGQGTRLTVV.

CDR3 bases: TGCGCCAGCAGCCAAGAAGAGGGAGGGAGGACCTACGAGCAGTACTTC. Translating it yields CASSQEEGGRTYEQYF. The chain couples TRBV4-1 to TRBJ2-7, with 7 bases matching TRBD2. Germline values: CDR1 MGHRA, CDR2 YSYEKL. The ends lost 0 bases at V and 2 bases at J; junction bases unmatched: 7. This CDR3 region has 16 residues.

The V and J genes are TRBV20-1 and TRBJ2-5; D gene ambiguous. The V end was cut by 6 bases, the J end by 5 bases, with 10 bases between. Germline V lookup: CDR1 DFQATT, CDR2 SNEGSKA (reference sequence). The CDR3 is made up of 11 amino acids. This CDR3 reads CSAPFAETQYF. CDR3 nucleotides: TGCAGTGCCCCCTTCGCGGAGACCCAGTACTTC.

The CDR3 sequence: CASSIEYRVYSNQPQHF. The CDR3 bases are TGTGCCAGTAGTATAGAGTACAGGGTCTATAGCAATCAGCCCCAGCATTTT. This chain connects TRBV19 to TRBJ1-5, with D possibly being TRBD1 (6 bases). Trimming stripped 0 bases from V and 0 bases from J, with 12 bases between. The germline V gene encodes CDR1 LNHDA and CDR2 SQIVND (reference sequence). This CDR3 has 17 amino acids.

This clone appeared a single time. V gene TRBV4-1 combines with J gene TRBJ2-7; D is possibly TRBD2 (5 bases). This CDR3 is 16 amino acids long. The V gene's germline CDR1 is MGHRA and CDR2 YSYEKL. Deletions cut 3 bases from V and 1 base from J, with 16 bases between. The CDR3 DNA sequence: TGCGCCAGCAGCCAGTTCCCCCCCCCGGGGTCCTACGAGCAGTACTTC. Translated: CASSQFPPPGSYEQYF.